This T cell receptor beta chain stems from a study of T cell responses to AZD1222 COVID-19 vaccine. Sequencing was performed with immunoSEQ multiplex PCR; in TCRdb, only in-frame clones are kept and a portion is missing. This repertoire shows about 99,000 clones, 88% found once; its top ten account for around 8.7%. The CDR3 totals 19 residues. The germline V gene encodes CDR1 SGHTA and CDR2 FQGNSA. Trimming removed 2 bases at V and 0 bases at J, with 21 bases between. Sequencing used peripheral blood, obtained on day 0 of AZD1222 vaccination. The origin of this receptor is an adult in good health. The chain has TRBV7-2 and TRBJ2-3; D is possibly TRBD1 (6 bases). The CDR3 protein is CASSLYPARGSTSTDTQYF. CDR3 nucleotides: TGTGCCAGCAGCTTATACCCAGCGAGGGGGTCAACTAGCACAGATACGCAGTATTTT.